A single sample is the source of the 9 T cell receptor beta chains below, sequenced in a study of early T cells in non-severe SARS-CoV-2 infection. TCRdb used MiXCR to reprocess the 5' RACE reads, holding one entry per CDR3 protein. The data contain about 64,000 distinct CDR3 sequences, around an eighth of them singletons. Specimen: whole blood, collected at baseline. Receptors originate from an adult who was a healthcare worker with PCR-confirmed SARS-CoV-2 infection or an uninfected control (not recorded which).

This clonotype has at least ten counts. The chain recombines TRBV10-1 with TRBJ2-3, with TRBD2 as a possible D gene (5 bases). Germline V CDR1 and CDR2: WNHNN, SYGVQD (reference sequence). Trimming removed 0 bases from V and 4 bases from J, with 17 bases in between. This CDR3 region has 17 residues. The CDR3 is CASSESSSRLRPDTQYF. CDR3 coding DNA: TGCGCCAGCAGTGAGTCAAGTTCTCGACTAAGGCCAGATACGCAGTATTTT.

This clonotype was seen at least ten times. The chain carries TRBV12-5 and TRBJ2-1; maybe TRBD1 (6 bases). The CDR3 loop spans 16 amino acids. Per the germline V gene, CDR1 is LGHNT and CDR2 is FRNRAP. Trimming took 6 bases from V and 9 from J, leaving 24 bases between them. The CDR3: CASGSLLGQLQLEQFF. CDR3 DNA sequence: TGTGCTAGTGGCTCCCTGCTGGGACAACTCCAACTTGAGCAGTTCTTC.

This rearrangement joins TRBV7-9 to TRBJ1-2; a weak D match, TRBD1 (5 bases). The germline CDR1 and CDR2 sequences are SEHNR and FQNEAQ (reference sequence). With 2 bases removed from V and 4 bases from J, the gap between germline ends came to 11 bases. The CDR3 covers 14 residues. Here the CDR3 DNA reads TGTGCCAGCAGCTTACCCCGGGGGGTCTATGGCTACACCTTC. It specifies CASSLPRGVYGYTF.

The chain employs TRBV29-1 and TRBJ2-7, with TRBD2 matching 7 bases. This CDR3 region has 12 residues. The junction had 3 bases not matched to a gene; V was cut back by 3 bases and J by 4 bases. From germline, CDR1 is SQVTM and CDR2 ANQGSEA. Here the CDR3 DNA reads TGCAGCGTTGAGGACGGGAGGTACGAGCAGTACTTC. It encodes CSVEDGRYEQYF.

The V and J genes are TRBV20-1 and TRBJ2-7, with D perhaps assigned TRBD1 or TRBD2 (5 bases each). The V and J ends lost 0 bases and 5 bases respectively, with 8 bases between them. Germline loops: CDR1 DFQATT, CDR2 SNEGSKA (reference sequence). CDR3 length equals 12 residues. In DNA, the CDR3 is TGCAGTGCTAGAGACGAGGGGCACGAGCAGTACTTC. This sequence encodes CSARDEGHEQYF.

The chain has TRBV20-1 and TRBJ2-7, with D unclear. This CDR3 spans 13 amino acids. The V gene's germline CDR1 is DFQATT and CDR2 SNEGSKA (reference sequence). Trimming removed 5 bases from V and 5 bases from J, with 16 bases in between. CDR3 sequence reads: CSAQRVGIHEQYF. The CDR3 nucleotides read TGCAGTGCTCAACGGGTGGGGATCCACGAGCAGTACTTC.

This clonotype showed up just a few times. The chain recombines TRBV6-5 with TRBJ1-5; maybe TRBD1 (6 bases). The CDR3 contains 14 residues. Germline CDR1 MNHEY, CDR2 SVGAGI. The V end lost 0 bases, the J end lost 6 bases, and 9 bases lay between the germline ends. The CDR3 protein is CASSYSKGGQPQHF. The CDR3 DNA follows: TGTGCCAGCAGTTACTCCAAAGGGGGTCAGCCCCAGCATTTT.

V is TRBV4-3 and J is TRBJ2-3; D not certain. This CDR3 has 13 amino acids. V was cut by 0 bases and J by 7 bases, with 8 bases left in between. Looked up from germline, CDR1 is LGHNA and CDR2 is YSLEER. Written as DNA, the CDR3 is TGCGCCAGCAGCCAAGAAGGCGCTTATACGCAGTATTTT. The encoded protein is CASSQEGAYTQYF.

The chain couples TRBV6-2 or TRBV6-3 to TRBJ2-3, with 13 bases identical to TRBD2. This CDR3 is built from 16 residues. The V segment lost 6 bases and the J segment 3 bases; nucleotides outside the gene matches: 6. The V gene's germline CDR1 is MNHEY and CDR2 SVGEGT. As DNA, the CDR3 is TGTGCCAGCAGGGCTGGACTAGCGGGAGAGACAGATACGCAGTATTTT. This translates into CASRAGLAGETDTQYF.